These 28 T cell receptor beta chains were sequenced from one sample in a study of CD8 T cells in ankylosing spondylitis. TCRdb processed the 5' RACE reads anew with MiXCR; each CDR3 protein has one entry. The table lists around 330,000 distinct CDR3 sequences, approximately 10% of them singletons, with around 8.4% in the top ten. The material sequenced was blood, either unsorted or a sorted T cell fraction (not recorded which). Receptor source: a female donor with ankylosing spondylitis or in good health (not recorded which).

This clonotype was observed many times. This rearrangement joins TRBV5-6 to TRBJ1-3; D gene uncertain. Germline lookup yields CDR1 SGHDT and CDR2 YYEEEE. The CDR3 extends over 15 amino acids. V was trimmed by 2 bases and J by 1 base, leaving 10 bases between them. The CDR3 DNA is TGTGCCAGCAGCTTCTTGTCGGTTTCTGGAAACACCATATATTTT. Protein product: CASSFLSVSGNTIYF. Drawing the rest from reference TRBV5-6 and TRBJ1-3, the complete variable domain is DAGVTQSPTHLIKTRGQQVTLRCSPKSGHDTVSWYQQALGQGPQFIFQYYEEEERQRGNFPDRFSGHQFPNYSSELNVNALLLGDSALYLCASSFLSVSGNTIYFGEGSWLTVV.

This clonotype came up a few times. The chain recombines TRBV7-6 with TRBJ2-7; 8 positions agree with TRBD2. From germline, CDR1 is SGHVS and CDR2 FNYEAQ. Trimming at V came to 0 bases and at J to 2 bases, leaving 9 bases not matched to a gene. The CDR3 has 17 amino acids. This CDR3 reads CASSLAALSGITYEQYF. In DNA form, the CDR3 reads TGTGCCAGCAGCTTAGCTGCACTTAGCGGGATTACCTACGAGCAGTACTTC.

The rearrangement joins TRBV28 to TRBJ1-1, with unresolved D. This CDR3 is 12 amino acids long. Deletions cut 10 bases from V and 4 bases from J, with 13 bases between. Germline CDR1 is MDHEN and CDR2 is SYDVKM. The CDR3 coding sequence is TGTGCCACCCTGGAGGTCCGCACTGAAGCTTTCTTT. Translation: CATLEVRTEAFF.

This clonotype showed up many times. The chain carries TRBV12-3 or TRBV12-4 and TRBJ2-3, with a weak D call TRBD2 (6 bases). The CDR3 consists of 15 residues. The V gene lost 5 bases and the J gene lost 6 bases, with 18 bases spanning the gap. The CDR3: CASSPDPGSGDTQYF. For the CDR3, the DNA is TGTGCCAGCAGTCCCGACCCAGGGAGCGGGGATACGCAGTATTTT.

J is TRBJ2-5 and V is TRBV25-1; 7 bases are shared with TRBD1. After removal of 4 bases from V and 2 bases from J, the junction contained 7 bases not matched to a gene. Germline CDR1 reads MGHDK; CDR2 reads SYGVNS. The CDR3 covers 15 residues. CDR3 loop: CASSAMGQMQETQYF. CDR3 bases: TGTGCCAGCAGTGCTATGGGACAGATGCAAGAGACCCAGTACTTC.

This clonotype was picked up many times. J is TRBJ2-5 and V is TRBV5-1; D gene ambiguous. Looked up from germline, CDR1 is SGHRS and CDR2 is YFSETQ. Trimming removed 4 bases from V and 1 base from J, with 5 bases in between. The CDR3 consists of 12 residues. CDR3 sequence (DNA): TGCGCCAGCAGCCCGACCCAAGAGACCCAGTACTTC. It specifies CASSPTQETQYF. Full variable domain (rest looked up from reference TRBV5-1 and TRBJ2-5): KAGVTQTPRYLIKTRGQQVTLSCSPISGHRSVSWYQQTPGQGLQFLFEYFSETQRNKGNFPGRFSGRQFSNSRSEMNVSTLELGDSALYLCASSPTQETQYFGPGTRLLVL.

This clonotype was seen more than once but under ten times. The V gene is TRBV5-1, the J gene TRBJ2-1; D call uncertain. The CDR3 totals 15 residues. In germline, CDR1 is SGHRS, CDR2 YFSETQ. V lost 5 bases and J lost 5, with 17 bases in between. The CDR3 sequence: CASSLFPSLDNEQFF. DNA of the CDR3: TGCGCCAGCAGTCTGTTCCCCAGCCTCGACAATGAGCAGTTCTTC.

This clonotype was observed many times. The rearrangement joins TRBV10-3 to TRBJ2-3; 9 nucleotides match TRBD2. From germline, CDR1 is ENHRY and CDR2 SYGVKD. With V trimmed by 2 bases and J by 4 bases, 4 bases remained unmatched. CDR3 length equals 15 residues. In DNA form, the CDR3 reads TGTGCCATCAGTGAGCCGAGACTAGCGGCAGATACGCAGTATTTT. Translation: CAISEPRLAADTQYF.

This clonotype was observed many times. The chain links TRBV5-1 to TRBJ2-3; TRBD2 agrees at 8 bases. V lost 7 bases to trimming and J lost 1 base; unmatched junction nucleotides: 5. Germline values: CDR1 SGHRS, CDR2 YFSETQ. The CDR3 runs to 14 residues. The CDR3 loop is CASRAGLGTDTQYF. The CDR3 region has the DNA TGCGCCAGCCGAGCGGGACTAGGCACAGATACGCAGTATTTT.

The CDR3 DNA is TGCAGCGTCCCTGACAGGGCTGGGGAGCTGTTTTTT. It encodes CSVPDRAGELFF. V usage is TRBV29-1 and J usage is TRBJ2-2, with 7 bases lining up with TRBD1. The CDR3 totals 12 residues. The junction had 6 bases not matched to a gene; V was cut back by 6 bases and J by 8 bases. Germline CDR1 SQVTM, CDR2 ANQGSEA.

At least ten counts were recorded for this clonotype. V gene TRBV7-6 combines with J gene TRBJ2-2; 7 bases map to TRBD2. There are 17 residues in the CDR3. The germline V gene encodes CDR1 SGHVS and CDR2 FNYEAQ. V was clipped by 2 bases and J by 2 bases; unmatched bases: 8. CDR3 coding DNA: TGTGCCAGCAGCTTATTCACGGGAGGCCATAACACCGGGGAGCTGTTTTTT. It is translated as CASSLFTGGHNTGELFF.

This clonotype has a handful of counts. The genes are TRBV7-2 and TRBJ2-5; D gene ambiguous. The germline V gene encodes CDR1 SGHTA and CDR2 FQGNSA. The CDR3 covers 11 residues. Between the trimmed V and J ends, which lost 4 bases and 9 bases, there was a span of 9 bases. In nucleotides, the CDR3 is TGTGCCAGCAGCTCAGCGCAGGCCCAGTACTTC. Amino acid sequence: CASSSAQAQYF.

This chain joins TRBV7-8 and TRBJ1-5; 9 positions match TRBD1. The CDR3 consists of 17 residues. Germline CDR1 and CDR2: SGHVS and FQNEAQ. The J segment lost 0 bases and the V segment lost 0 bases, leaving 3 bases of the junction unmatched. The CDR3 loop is CASSLAGTGRSNQPQHF. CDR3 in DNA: TGTGCCAGCAGCTTAGCGGGGACAGGGCGTAGCAATCAGCCCCAGCATTTT.

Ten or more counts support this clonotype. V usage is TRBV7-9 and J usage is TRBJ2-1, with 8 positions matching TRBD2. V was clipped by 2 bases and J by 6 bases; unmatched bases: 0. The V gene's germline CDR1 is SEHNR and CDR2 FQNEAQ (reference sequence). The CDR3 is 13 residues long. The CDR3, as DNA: TGTGCCAGCAGCTTAAGCGGGGGCAATGAGCAGTTCTTC. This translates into CASSLSGGNEQFF.

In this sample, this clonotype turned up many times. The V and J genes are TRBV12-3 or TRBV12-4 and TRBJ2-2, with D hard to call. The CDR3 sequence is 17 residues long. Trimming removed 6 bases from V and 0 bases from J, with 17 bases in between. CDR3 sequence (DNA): TGTGCCAGCAGGTCCGATGCTCAACGGGCGAACACCGGGGAGCTGTTTTTT. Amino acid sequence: CASRSDAQRANTGELFF.

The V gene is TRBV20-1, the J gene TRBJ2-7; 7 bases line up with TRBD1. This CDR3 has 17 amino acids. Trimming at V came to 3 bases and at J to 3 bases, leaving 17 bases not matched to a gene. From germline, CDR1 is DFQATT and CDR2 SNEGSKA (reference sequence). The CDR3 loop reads CSARATAQGFGLYEQYF. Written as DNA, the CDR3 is TGCAGTGCTAGGGCTACTGCACAGGGGTTTGGTCTCTACGAGCAGTACTTC.

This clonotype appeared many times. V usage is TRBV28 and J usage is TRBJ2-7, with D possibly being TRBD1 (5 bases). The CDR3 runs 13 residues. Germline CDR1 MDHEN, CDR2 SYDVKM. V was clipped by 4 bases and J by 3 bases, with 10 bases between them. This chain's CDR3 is CASSSGGHYEQYF. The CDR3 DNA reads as TGTGCCAGCAGTTCCGGCGGACACTACGAGCAGTACTTC.

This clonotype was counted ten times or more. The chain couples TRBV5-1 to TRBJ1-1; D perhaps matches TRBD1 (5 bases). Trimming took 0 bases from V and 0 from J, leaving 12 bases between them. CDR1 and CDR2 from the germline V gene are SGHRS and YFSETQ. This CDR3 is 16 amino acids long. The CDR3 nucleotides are TGCGCCAGCAGCTTGGCCTCGTCAGGGATGAACACTGAAGCTTTCTTT. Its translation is CASSLASSGMNTEAFF. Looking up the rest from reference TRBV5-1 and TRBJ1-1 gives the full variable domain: KAGVTQTPRYLIKTRGQQVTLSCSPISGHRSVSWYQQTPGQGLQFLFEYFSETQRNKGNFPGRFSGRQFSNSRSEMNVSTLELGDSALYLCASSLASSGMNTEAFFGQGTRLTVV.

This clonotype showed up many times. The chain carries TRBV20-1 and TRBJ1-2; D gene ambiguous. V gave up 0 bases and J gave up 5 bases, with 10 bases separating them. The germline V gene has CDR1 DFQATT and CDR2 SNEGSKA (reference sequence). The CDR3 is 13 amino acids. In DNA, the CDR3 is TGCAGTGCTAGAGATAGGGTGGGATATGGCTACACCTTC. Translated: CSARDRVGYGYTF.

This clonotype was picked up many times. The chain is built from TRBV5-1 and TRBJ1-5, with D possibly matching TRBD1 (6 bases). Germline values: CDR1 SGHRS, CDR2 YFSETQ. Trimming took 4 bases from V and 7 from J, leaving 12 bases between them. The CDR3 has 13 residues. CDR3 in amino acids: CASSSSQGQPQHF. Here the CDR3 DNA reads TGCGCCAGCAGCAGCTCACAGGGACAGCCCCAGCATTTT.

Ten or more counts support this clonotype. CDR3 loop: CASSAGQGAKNEQFF. The CDR3, as DNA: TGTGCCAGCAGCGCGGGACAGGGGGCTAAAAATGAGCAGTTCTTC. V and J are TRBV7-9 and TRBJ2-1, with 12 bases lining up with TRBD1. CDR3 length: 15 residues. Per the germline V gene, CDR1 is SEHNR and CDR2 is FQNEAQ (reference sequence). V dropped 5 bases and J dropped 7; count of bases not matched to a gene: 6.

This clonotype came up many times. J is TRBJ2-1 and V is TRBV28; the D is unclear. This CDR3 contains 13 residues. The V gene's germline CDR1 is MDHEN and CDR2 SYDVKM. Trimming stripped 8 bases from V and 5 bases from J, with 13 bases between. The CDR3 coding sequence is TGTGCCAGCTACCAAAACCTACACAATGAGCAGTTCTTC. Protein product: CASYQNLHNEQFF.

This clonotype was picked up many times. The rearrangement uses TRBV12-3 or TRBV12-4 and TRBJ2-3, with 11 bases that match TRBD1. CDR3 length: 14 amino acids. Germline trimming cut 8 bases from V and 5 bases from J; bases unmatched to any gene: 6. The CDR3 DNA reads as TGTGCCAGCGTAGGACAGGGGGCTAAAGATACGCAGTATTTT. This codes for CASVGQGAKDTQYF.

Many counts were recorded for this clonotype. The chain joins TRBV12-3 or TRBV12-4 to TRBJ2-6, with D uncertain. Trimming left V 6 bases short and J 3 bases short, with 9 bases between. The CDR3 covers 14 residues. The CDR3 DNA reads TGTGCCAGCAGGCCTCTCTATGGGGCCAACGTCCTGACTTTC. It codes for CASRPLYGANVLTF.

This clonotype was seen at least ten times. CDR3 in DNA: TGTGCCAGCAGCTCGATTTCGGACGGGGATCTGTCCCAGTACTTC. Protein sequence: CASSSISDGDLSQYF. This chain joins TRBV7-2 and TRBJ2-5; a possible D gene is TRBD2 (5 bases). Germline CDR1 and CDR2: SGHTA and FQGNSA. This CDR3 contains 15 residues. The germline V and J ends were trimmed by 4 bases and 9 bases, with 21 bases remaining between them. Filled out from reference TRBV7-2 and TRBJ2-5, the complete variable domain reads GAGVSQSPSNKVTEKGKDVELRCDPISGHTALYWYRQSLGQGLEFLIYFQGNSAPDKSGLPSDRFSAERTGGSVSTLTIQRTQQEDSAVYLCASSSISDGDLSQYFGPGTRLLVL.

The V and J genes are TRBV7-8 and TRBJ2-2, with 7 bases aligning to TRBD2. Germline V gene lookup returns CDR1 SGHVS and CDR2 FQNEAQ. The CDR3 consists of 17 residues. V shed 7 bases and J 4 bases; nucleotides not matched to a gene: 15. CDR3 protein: CASTNRARLALTGELFF. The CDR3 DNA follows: TGTGCCAGCACAAATCGGGCGAGACTAGCCCTCACCGGGGAGCTGTTTTTT.

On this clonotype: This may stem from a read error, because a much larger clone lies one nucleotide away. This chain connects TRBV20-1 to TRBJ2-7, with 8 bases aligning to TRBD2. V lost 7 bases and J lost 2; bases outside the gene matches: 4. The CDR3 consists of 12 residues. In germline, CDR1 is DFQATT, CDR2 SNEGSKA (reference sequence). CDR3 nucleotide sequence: TGCAGTGTAGCGGGACAAACCTACGAGCAGTACTTC. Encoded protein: CSVAGQTYEQYF.

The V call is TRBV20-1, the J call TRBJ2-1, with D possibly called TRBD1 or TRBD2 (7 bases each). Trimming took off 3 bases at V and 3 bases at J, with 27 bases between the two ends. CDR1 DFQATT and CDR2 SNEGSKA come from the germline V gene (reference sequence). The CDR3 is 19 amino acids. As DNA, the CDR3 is TGCAGTGCTAGCCCTGGGACAGAGTTTGAAGCGGGGTACTACAATGAGCAGTTCTTC. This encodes CSASPGTEFEAGYYNEQFF.